This T cell receptor beta chain appears in the sequencing data of a study of blood T cells in healthy people across ages. Study-level results: It was the long-lived donors that had more naive CD4+ cells and higher diversity than aged donors.

The V gene's germline CDR1 is MNHEY and CDR2 SVGAGI. The V and J ends lost 2 bases and 8 bases, in that order; junction bases with no gene match: 6. The CDR3 runs 14 residues. For the second PCR, which ran for about 7 to 11 cycles, a sample-barcoded 5' primer and a J-beta primer mix were used. Researchers report that a template-switch adaptor with 12 random nucleotides tagged each cDNA molecule. TCRdb processed the 5' RACE reads anew with MiXCR; each CDR3 protein has one entry. The sample gives about 1 million distinct CDR3 sequences, 35% to 55% of which show up once; 15% to 20% is in the top ten. This clonotype was detected a few times. Its target is not known. Roughly 10 milliliters of peripheral blood were drawn from each donor.

The source material was blood. The rearrangement uses TRBV6-5 and TRBJ1-2; 9 bases map to TRBD1. The TCR was taken from a woman aged 60-75 years in good health. DNA of the CDR3: TGTGCCAGCAGTTACAGCTGGACAGGGGAGGGCTACACCTTC. It encodes CASSYSWTGEGYTF.